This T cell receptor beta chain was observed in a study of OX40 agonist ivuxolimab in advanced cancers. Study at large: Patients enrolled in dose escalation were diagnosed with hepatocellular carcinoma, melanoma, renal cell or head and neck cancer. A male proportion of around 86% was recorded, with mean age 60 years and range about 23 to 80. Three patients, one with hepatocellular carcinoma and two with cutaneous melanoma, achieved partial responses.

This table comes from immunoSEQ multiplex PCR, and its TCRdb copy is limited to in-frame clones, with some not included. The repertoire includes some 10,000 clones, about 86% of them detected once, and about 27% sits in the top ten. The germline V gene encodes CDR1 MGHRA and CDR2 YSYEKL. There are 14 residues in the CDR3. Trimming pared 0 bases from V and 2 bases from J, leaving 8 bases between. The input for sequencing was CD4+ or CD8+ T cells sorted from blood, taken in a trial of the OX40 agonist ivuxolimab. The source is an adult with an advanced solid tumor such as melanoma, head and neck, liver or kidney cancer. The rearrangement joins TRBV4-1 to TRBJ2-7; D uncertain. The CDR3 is CASSQDHSPYEQYF. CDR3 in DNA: TGCGCCAGCAGCCAAGATCACAGTCCCTACGAGCAGTACTTC.